Shown below are 3 T cell receptor beta chains from a single sample sequenced in a study of T cells after yellow fever vaccination. TCRdb independently ran MiXCR on the 5' RACE reads; one entry per CDR3 protein. The sample lists some 560,000 distinct CDR3 sequences, 15% to 20% occurring once. The sequencing here drew on PBMCs, taken 15 days after the yellow fever booster vaccination. The source is a man under 40 who received the YFV17D yellow fever vaccine.

This clonotype was counted a few times. The genes are TRBV13 and TRBJ2-1; TRBD1 aligns across 9 bases. The germline CDR1 and CDR2 sequences are PRHDT and FYEKMQ (reference sequence). The CDR3 totals 13 residues. V trimming: 5 bases; J trimming: 6 bases; junction bases outside the gene matches: 2. CDR3 coding DNA: TGTGCCAGCAGCACGACAGGGGGCAATGAGCAGTTCTTC. Protein: CASSTTGGNEQFF.

The table lists this clonotype with a few counts. The chain has TRBV7-2 and TRBJ1-6; 9 bases fit TRBD1. The CDR3 runs to 14 residues. Germline values: CDR1 SGHTA, CDR2 FQGNSA. J was trimmed by 9 bases and V by 6 bases; bases with no gene match: 6. CDR3 DNA: TGTGCCAGCAGAGGGACAGGGCAGATTTCACCCCTCCACTTT. Protein sequence: CASRGTGQISPLHF.

This clonotype has just a few counts. V and J are TRBV6-2 or TRBV6-3 and TRBJ2-3; 10 nucleotides line up with TRBD1. The CDR3 is 16 residues long. Trimming cost V 5 bases and J 6 bases; bases outside gene matches: 11. The germline CDR1 and CDR2 sequences are MNHEY and SVGEGT. The CDR3 here is CASSTDRDRGLDTQYF. CDR3 sequence (DNA): TGTGCCAGCAGTACCGACCGGGACAGGGGCCTTGATACGCAGTATTTT.